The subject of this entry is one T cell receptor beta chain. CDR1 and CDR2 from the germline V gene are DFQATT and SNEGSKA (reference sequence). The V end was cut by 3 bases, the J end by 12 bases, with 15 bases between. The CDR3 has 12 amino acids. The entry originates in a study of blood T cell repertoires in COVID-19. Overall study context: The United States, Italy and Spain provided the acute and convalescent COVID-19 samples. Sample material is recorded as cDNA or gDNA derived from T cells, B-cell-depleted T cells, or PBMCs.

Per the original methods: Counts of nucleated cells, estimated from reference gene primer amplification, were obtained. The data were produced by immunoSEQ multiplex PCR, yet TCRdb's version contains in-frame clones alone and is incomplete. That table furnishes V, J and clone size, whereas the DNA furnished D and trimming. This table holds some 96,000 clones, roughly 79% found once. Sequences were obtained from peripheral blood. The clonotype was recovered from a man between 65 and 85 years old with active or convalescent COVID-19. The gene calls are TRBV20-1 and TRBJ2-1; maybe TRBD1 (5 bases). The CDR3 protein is CSASGAGVGQFF. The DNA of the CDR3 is TGCAGTGCTAGTGGGGCCGGTGTGGGGCAGTTCTTC.